A selection of T cell receptor beta chains follows, all from one sample in a study of blood T cell repertoires in COVID-19. Measured with immunoSEQ multiplex PCR; TCRdb has only the in-frame clones, and not every one. The sample shows some 170,000 clones, 65% to 85% of them seen only once. The sequenced material came from peripheral blood. The receptor set was obtained from a woman aged 40-49 years with COVID-19, enrolled during active disease. CDR3s include the opening cysteine and the closing phenylalanine or tryptophan. The D gene is left open where the match is weak. Size is omitted from some rows. Given values are once, few, many or a class for expanded clones.

abundance	d_gene	v_gene	j_gene	len	CDR3aa	CDR3nt
-	-	TRBV7-2	TRBJ1-1	13	CASSVDRTFEAFF	TGTGCCAGCAGCGTCGACAGGACCTTTGAAGCTTTCTTT
once	TRBD1	TRBV5-1	TRBJ2-3	15	CASSSTGTALDTQYF	TGCGCCAGCAGCTCGACCGGGACAGCACTAGATACGCAGTATTTT
once	-	TRBV5-1	TRBJ2-5	13	CASSRASEETQYF	TGCGCCAGCAGCCGGGCTAGCGAAGAGACCCAGTACTTC
once	-	TRBV13	TRBJ1-1	14	CASSLSLGGTEAFF	TGTGCCAGCAGCTTATCTCTAGGGGGAACTGAAGCTTTCTTT
-	-	TRBV28	TRBJ1-1	13	CASRPQGRTEAFF	TGTGCCAGCAGACCGCAGGGGCGAACTGAAGCTTTCTTT
few	-	TRBV6-5	TRBJ1-4	13	CASSYQGGEKLFF	TGTGCCAGCAGTTACCAAGGGGGTGAAAAACTGTTTTTT
-	TRBD1	TRBV18	TRBJ2-7	14	CASSPGTGKLEQYF	TGTGCCAGCTCACCAGGGACAGGGAAGCTAGAGCAGTACTTC
-	-	TRBV4-1	TRBJ2-3	19	CASSQVYGSAGTSTDTQYF	TGCGCCAGCAGCCAAGTTTACGGGTCGGCGGGGACTAGCACAGATACGCAGTATTTT
-	-	TRBV9	TRBJ2-1	16	CASSVGGISSYNEQFF	TGTGCCAGCAGCGTAGGCGGGATAAGCTCCTACAATGAGCAGTTCTTC
-	TRBD2	TRBV6-6	TRBJ2-3	18	CASSPRTWTSARTDTQYF	TGTGCCAGCAGTCCTAGAACCTGGACTAGCGCCCGCACAGATACGCAGTATTTT
-	TRBD2	TRBV19	TRBJ2-7	15	CASSASGTSGYEQYF	TGTGCCAGTAGTGCCTCCGGGACTAGCGGCTACGAGCAGTACTTC
-	TRBD2	TRBV24-1	TRBJ2-3	19	CATSDPSFGSGTGTDTQYF	TGTGCCACCAGTGATCCAAGCTTTGGTAGCGGGACCGGAACAGATACGCAGTATTTT
once	TRBD1	TRBV20-1	TRBJ1-1	16	CSASSSGETGDPEAFF	TGCAGTGCTAGTTCATCAGGCGAAACAGGGGACCCTGAAGCTTTCTTT
once	TRBD2	TRBV5-4	TRBJ2-5	15	CASSLAGTSQETQYF	TGTGCCAGCAGCTTGGCCGGGACTAGCCAAGAGACCCAGTACTTC
-	TRBD2	TRBV7-2	TRBJ2-1	15	CASSALAGERNEQFF	TGTGCCAGCAGCGCACTAGCGGGAGAACGCAATGAGCAGTTCTTC
-	-	TRBV2	TRBJ1-1	13	CASRRAENTEAFF	TGTGCCAGCAGGCGGGCTGAGAACACTGAAGCTTTCTTT
-	TRBD1	TRBV7-9	TRBJ2-3	16	CASSSLQGASTDTQYF	TGTGCCAGCAGCTCCCTACAGGGGGCGAGCACAGATACGCAGTATTTT
-	TRBD2	TRBV27	TRBJ2-2	14	CASSFLGGTGELFF	TGTGCCAGCAGTTTCCTGGGGGGGACCGGGGAGCTGTTTTTT
-	-	TRBV7-8	TRBJ2-3	15	CASSLTGRDTDTQYF	TGTGCCAGCAGCTTAACAGGCAGGGATACAGATACGCAGTATTTT
few	TRBD1	TRBV19	TRBJ2-6	17	CASSIGQGASGANVLTF	TGTGCCAGTAGTATCGGGCAGGGGGCGTCTGGGGCCAACGTCCTGACTTTC
-	-	TRBV5-5	TRBJ1-5	14	CASSLAPGNQPQHF	TGTGCCAGCAGCTTGGCGCCAGGCAATCAGCCCCAGCATTTT
once	TRBD1	TRBV7-3	TRBJ2-5	15	CASSLMTGSGETQYF	TGTGCCAGCAGCTTGATGACAGGGTCGGGGGAGACCCAGTACTTC
-	-	TRBV13	TRBJ1-2	14	CASSSEGGSYGYTF	TGTGCCAGCAGCTCCGAAGGAGGGTCCTATGGCTACACCTTC
once	-	TRBV5-1	TRBJ2-7	15	CASSLEGQGPYEQYF	TGCGCCAGCAGCTTGGAGGGCCAGGGGCCCTACGAGCAGTACTTC
once	TRBD1	TRBV18	TRBJ1-2	17	CASSPGPGRGVKNGYTF	TGTGCCAGCTCACCAGGGCCAGGCAGGGGGGTGAAGAATGGCTACACCTTC
once	-	TRBV24-1	TRBJ1-2	14	CATSDADGLGGYTF	TGTGCCACCAGTGATGCTGACGGACTGGGGGGCTACACCTTC
-	TRBD1	TRBV11-2	TRBJ2-7	18	CASSLVRQGNRRPYEQYF	TGTGCCAGCAGCTTAGTACGACAGGGGAATCGTCGGCCTTACGAGCAGTACTTC
-	TRBD1	TRBV18	TRBJ1-1	15	CASSPLGTGGTEAFF	TGTGCCAGCTCACCATTGGGGACAGGGGGCACTGAAGCTTTCTTT
-	TRBD1	TRBV9	TRBJ1-2	15	CASSDGTGRHYGYTF	TGTGCCAGCAGCGATGGGACAGGGCGTCACTATGGCTACACCTTC
-	-	TRBV18	TRBJ1-1	12	CASSPGDTEAFF	TGTGCCAGCTCACCGGGAGACACTGAAGCTTTCTTT
-	TRBD2	TRBV7-8	TRBJ2-7	14	CASSSGLALYEQYF	TGTGCCAGCAGCTCGGGACTAGCCCTGTACGAGCAGTACTTC
-	-	TRBV25-1	TRBJ1-6	16	CASSERASSYNSPLHF	TGTGCCAGCAGTGAGAGGGCCAGCTCCTATAATTCACCCCTCCACTTT
few	-	TRBV11-2	TRBJ1-1	12	CASSFGLTEAFF	TGTGCCAGCAGCTTCGGACTCACTGAAGCTTTCTTT
few	-	TRBV5-6	TRBJ1-4	13	CASSSTRNEKLFF	TGTGCCAGCAGCTCCACCAGGAATGAAAAACTGTTTTTT
-	-	TRBV9	TRBJ2-2	15	CASSVASGNTGELFF	TGTGCCAGCAGCGTAGCTTCGGGGAACACCGGGGAGCTGTTTTTT
few	TRBD1	TRBV19	TRBJ1-1	14	CASSSGTVNTEAFF	TGTGCCAGTAGTAGCGGGACAGTTAACACTGAAGCTTTCTTT
few	-	TRBV28	TRBJ2-5	14	CASSLSGGMETQYF	TGTGCCAGCAGTTTATCAGGGGGGATGGAGACCCAGTACTTC
-	TRBD1	TRBV5-1	TRBJ2-2	14	CASSPDRPTGELFF	TGCGCCAGCAGCCCGGACAGGCCCACCGGGGAGCTGTTTTTT
once	-	TRBV5-1	TRBJ1-4	15	CASSLDGGSYEKLFF	TGCGCCAGCAGCTTGGATGGGGGGTCTTACGAAAAACTGTTTTTT
once	-	TRBV3-1/TRBV3-2	TRBJ1-5	15	CASSQDTGFGQPQHF	TGTGCCAGCAGCCAAGATACAGGGTTTGGACAGCCCCAGCATTTT
few	-	TRBV19	TRBJ1-1	14	CASSIQGMNTEAFF	TGTGCCAGTAGTATCCAGGGGATGAACACTGAAGCTTTCTTT
-	-	TRBV2	TRBJ2-7	13	CASRPNTGHEQYF	TGTGCCAGCCGACCGAATACAGGGCACGAGCAGTACTTC